Described below is a single T cell receptor (beta chain) sequence and its context. Its antigen is undetermined. TCRdb recomputed calls from the 5' RACE reads with MiXCR, one row per CDR3 protein. The table has approximately 45,000 distinct CDR3 sequences, less than 8% seen once. This record comes from a study of T-cell memory formation after mild COVID-19. Trimming stripped 3 bases from V and 6 bases from J, with 5 bases between. Germline-derived CDR1 and CDR2 are SNHLY and FYNNEI. The length of the CDR3 is 11 residues. The study's findings and limits: The authors left the SARS-CoV-2 specificity of second-wave clones peaking on day 37 unconfirmed.

Material: PBMCs or a T cell subset sorted from them (not recorded which). The sequence was obtained from an adult who had mild COVID-19 (a few samples of this study predate the infection). Cell type and time point are not known. The V and J genes are TRBV2 and TRBJ1-1, with D unclear. CDR3 protein: CASSESAEAFF. The CDR3 bases are TGTGCCAGCAGTGAGAGCGCTGAAGCTTTCTTT.